This T cell receptor (beta chain) was identified in a study of T cell responses to AZD1222 COVID-19 vaccine. General observations from the study: Spike as a whole was targeted by vaccine-associated CD4 TCRs, dominant at 160-218 and 743-854. As reported, nearly half of all spike-specific TCRs target variant regions that are unmutated. Once two AZD1222 doses were given, Spike-specific TCR breadth and depth went up.

V trimming: 7 bases; J trimming: 3 bases; junction bases outside the gene matches: 3. Per the germline V gene, CDR1 is SQVTM and CDR2 is ANQGSEA. The CDR3 has 13 residues. On this clone: The antigen is undetermined.

Sequencing was performed with immunoSEQ multiplex PCR; in TCRdb, only in-frame clones are kept and a portion is missing. The repertoire holds about 130,000 clones, 89% seen once, with 9.5% in the top ten. V usage is TRBV29-1 and J usage is TRBJ2-7; 13 nucleotides align to TRBD2. The sample consisted of peripheral blood, taken 28 days after the second AZD1222 dose. The clonotype originates from an adult who received the AZD1222 COVID-19 vaccine. CDR3 in amino acids: CSARTSGSYEQYF. The CDR3 DNA reads as TGCAGCGCCCGGACTAGCGGGAGCTACGAGCAGTACTTC.